Following are 30 T cell receptor beta chains from one sample sequenced in a study of early T cells in non-severe SARS-CoV-2 infection. TCRdb ran MiXCR on the 5' RACE reads and lists one entry per CDR3 protein. The sample gives tens of thousands of distinct CDR3 sequences, about 15% of which show up once; around 6% is in the top ten. What was sequenced was whole blood. The receptors were sampled from an adult who was a healthcare worker with PCR-confirmed SARS-CoV-2 infection or an uninfected control (not recorded which).

In this sample, this clonotype turned up many times. J is TRBJ2-4 and V is TRBV14; the D is unclear. V lost 4 bases, J lost 8 bases, and 12 bases lay in between. Germline assignment: CDR1 SGHDN and CDR2 FVKESK. This CDR3 is 13 amino acids long. Here the CDR3 reads CASSRYILDIQYF. CDR3 nucleotides: TGTGCCAGCAGCCGTTATATTCTGGACATTCAGTACTTC.

A few counts support this clonotype. The genes are TRBV4-1 and TRBJ2-1; D is ambiguous. Trimming shortened V by 1 base and J by 9 bases, and 4 bases separated the two germline ends. Germline assignment: CDR1 MGHRA and CDR2 YSYEKL. The CDR3 has 11 amino acids. CDR3 DNA: TGCGCCAGCAGCCAAGTAGGTGAGCAGTTCTTC. Its protein product is CASSQVGEQFF.

This clonotype has ten or more counts. V and J are TRBV4-3 and TRBJ2-7; 7 bases are shared with TRBD1. This CDR3 contains 14 residues. The V gene's germline CDR1 is LGHNA and CDR2 YSLEER. The V gene end was trimmed by 2 bases and the J gene end by 2 bases; junction bases not matched to a gene: 3. CDR3 coding DNA: TGCGCCAGCAGCCAAACCGGGACAGCCTACGAGCAGTACTTC. As protein: CASSQTGTAYEQYF.

This clonotype has only a few counts. The rearrangement uses TRBV29-1 and TRBJ2-5; 11 positions match TRBD2. V lost 3 bases to trimming and J lost 4 bases; unmatched junction nucleotides: 7. The CDR3 contains 15 residues. Per germline, CDR1 SQVTM and CDR2 ANQGSEA. For the CDR3, the DNA is TGCAGCGTTGATACTAGCGGGAGTCCCGCAGAGACCCAGTACTTC. It encodes CSVDTSGSPAETQYF.

This chain joins TRBV7-9 and TRBJ1-6, with D possibly being TRBD1 (6 bases). The CDR3 loop spans 13 amino acids. Per germline, CDR1 SEHNR and CDR2 FQNEAQ (reference sequence). Trimming cost V 5 bases and J 10 bases, with 12 bases left between them. The CDR3 loop reads CASSLQGRSPLHF. As DNA, the CDR3 is TGTGCCAGCAGCCTACAGGGCCGGTCACCCCTCCACTTT. Variable domain in full (rest from reference TRBV7-9 and TRBJ1-6): DTGVSQNPRHKITKRGQNVTFRCDPISEHNRLYWYRQTLGQGPEFLTYFQNEAQLEKSRLLSDRFSAERPKGSFSTLEIQRTEQGDSAMYLCASSLQGRSPLHFGNGTRLTVT.

A few counts support this clonotype. The V and J genes are TRBV12-3 or TRBV12-4 and TRBJ1-2, with D tentatively TRBD1 (5 bases). The CDR3 has 18 residues. V gave up 6 bases and J gave up 2 bases, with 25 bases separating them. The CDR3 region is CASSPETGFMGRNYGYTF. CDR3 nucleotides: TGTGCCAGCAGCCCAGAGACCGGGTTCATGGGACGCAACTATGGCTACACCTTC.

At least ten counts were recorded for this clonotype. The V gene is TRBV6-6, the J gene TRBJ2-7; possibly TRBD1 for D (5 bases). V was pared by 8 bases and J by 2 bases, with 22 bases between. Germline V gives CDR1 MNHNY, CDR2 SVGAGI (reference sequence). There are 16 residues in the CDR3. CDR3 sequence reads: CASVGRLGARPYEQYF. CDR3 sequence (DNA): TGTGCCAGCGTGGGGCGGTTGGGTGCTCGGCCCTACGAGCAGTACTTC.

This clonotype was detected ten times or more. The rearrangement joins TRBV29-1 to TRBJ2-2; possibly TRBD2 for D (5 bases). Germline-derived CDR1 and CDR2 are SQVTM and ANQGSEA. The CDR3 loop spans 12 amino acids. Trimming pared 4 bases from V and 6 bases from J, leaving 9 bases between. The CDR3 spells CSVGRAAGELFF. The DNA of the CDR3 is TGCAGCGTTGGTCGAGCGGCCGGGGAGCTGTTTTTT.

This chain connects TRBV20-1 to TRBJ1-2; D gene uncertain. V gave up 7 bases and J gave up 4 bases, with 13 bases separating them. Per the germline V gene, CDR1 is DFQATT and CDR2 is SNEGSKA (reference sequence). The CDR3 length is 12 residues. The CDR3 sequence: CSGSEGGYGYTF. The DNA for the CDR3 is TGCAGTGGCTCGGAGGGAGGCTATGGCTACACCTTC.

This clonotype was seen only a few times. The chain recombines TRBV6-2 or TRBV6-3 with TRBJ2-1, with D unclear. Germline V lookup: CDR1 MNHEY, CDR2 SVGEGT. This CDR3 has 10 residues. With 8 bases removed from V and 5 bases from J, the gap between germline ends came to 4 bases. CDR3 in amino acids: CASRDNEQFF. CDR3 coding DNA: TGTGCCAGCCGGGACAATGAGCAGTTCTTC.

The chain recombines TRBV7-9 with TRBJ2-1, with unresolved D. V lost 0 bases to trimming and J lost 8 bases, with 8 bases between them. Germline V gene data show CDR1 as SEHNR and CDR2 as FQNEAQ (reference sequence). This CDR3 has 13 amino acids. The CDR3 DNA sequence: TGTGCCAGCAGCTTAGCGCTAACCCATGAGCAGTTCTTC. Translating gives CASSLALTHEQFF.

The J gene is TRBJ2-7, the V gene TRBV12-3 or TRBV12-4; D is perhaps TRBD1 or TRBD2 (6 bases each). The CDR3 is made up of 14 amino acids. Trimming took 2 bases from V and 6 from J, leaving 14 bases between them. The CDR3 sequence is CASSLRGALGEQYF. CDR3 in DNA: TGTGCCAGCAGTTTAAGGGGGGCCCTCGGCGAGCAGTACTTC.

The table lists this clonotype with a few counts. The CDR3 DNA reads TGTGCCAGCAGCCAAGAAGGTCGGGTTCTGGATACGCAGTATTTT. Protein product: CASSQEGRVLDTQYF. The J gene is TRBJ2-3, the V gene TRBV3-1; D unresolved. This CDR3 comprises 15 residues. Germline CDR1 LGHDT, CDR2 YNNKEL (reference sequence). V was clipped by 0 bases and J by 6 bases, with 13 bases between them.

This chain links TRBV28 with TRBJ2-1; no firm D call. The CDR3 contains 12 residues. Germline values: CDR1 MDHEN, CDR2 SYDVKM. The germline V and J ends were trimmed by 6 bases and 8 bases, with 11 bases remaining between them. The CDR3 region has the DNA TGTGCCAGCAGCCGGTCGGTAGATGAGCAGTTCTTC. It translates to CASSRSVDEQFF.

The V and J genes are TRBV3-1 and TRBJ1-6; 8 bases are a match to TRBD1. Germline CDR1 reads LGHDT; CDR2 reads YNNKEL (reference sequence). This CDR3 comprises 15 residues. V lost 4 bases, J lost 5 bases, and 4 bases stayed unmatched. The CDR3 nucleotides read TGTGCCAGCAGCCCCACAGGGGGAGATAATTCACCCCTCCACTTT. It codes for CASSPTGGDNSPLHF. The full variable domain, with the rest looked up from reference TRBV3-1 and TRBJ1-6, is DTAVSQTPKYLVTQMGNDKSIKCEQNLGHDTMYWYKQDSKKFLKIMFSYNNKELIINETVPNRFSPKSPDKAHLNLHINSLELGDSAVYFCASSPTGGDNSPLHFGNGTRLTVT.

This clonotype was recorded a few times. The chain is built from TRBV7-2 and TRBJ2-3; 8 bases match TRBD1. The V and J ends lost 2 bases and 6 bases, in that order; junction bases with no gene match: 4. Germline loops: CDR1 SGHTA, CDR2 FQGNSA. The CDR3 has 14 residues. The CDR3, as DNA: TGTGCCAGCAGCTTACAGGGGGCAGGTGATACGCAGTATTTT. Its protein is CASSLQGAGDTQYF.

This clonotype came up a few times. J is TRBJ1-1 and V is TRBV12-3 or TRBV12-4; the match to TRBD1 covers 9 bases. This CDR3 has 14 residues. J gave up 4 bases and V 5 bases, and 5 bases lay outside the gene matches. The DNA of the CDR3 is TGTGCCAGCAGTCCGGGACAGGGTTCCACTGAAGCTTTCTTT. Encoded protein: CASSPGQGSTEAFF.

This clonotype has only one observation. The rearrangement links TRBV2 to TRBJ1-2; D is ambiguous. From germline, CDR1 is SNHLY and CDR2 FYNNEI. Trimming shortened V by 5 bases and J by 8 bases, and 12 bases separated the two germline ends. The CDR3 has 12 residues. The CDR3 sequence is CASSPEGHGYTF. DNA for the CDR3: TGTGCCAGCAGTCCCGAGGGCCACGGCTACACCTTC.

This clonotype is medium-sized within its sample. V and J are TRBV12-3 or TRBV12-4 and TRBJ2-7; a possible D gene is TRBD2 (6 bases). The CDR3 loop spans 13 amino acids. The ends were cut back, 8 bases at V and 2 bases at J, with 13 bases in the middle. The CDR3 DNA is TGTGCCAGCGCCCCTAGCGCGACCTACGAGCAGTACTTC. This encodes CASAPSATYEQYF.

Ten or more counts support this clonotype. The genes are TRBV6-5 and TRBJ2-7, with D maybe TRBD2 (5 bases). This CDR3 has 14 residues. Germline V lookup: CDR1 MNHEY, CDR2 SVGAGI. V was pared by 5 bases and J by 7 bases, with 18 bases between. CDR3 in amino acids: CASSPSSLSDEQYF. The CDR3 nucleotides read TGTGCCAGCAGTCCTAGCTCCCTTTCGGATGAGCAGTACTTC.

This clonotype was seen repeatedly, ten times or more. This chain links TRBV19 with TRBJ2-2; the D is unclear. CDR1 is LNHDA, CDR2 SQIVND, per germline (reference sequence). There are 15 residues in the CDR3. The germline V and J ends were trimmed by 3 bases and 4 bases, with 12 bases remaining between them. The CDR3 reads CASSIASALTGELFF. CDR3 DNA sequence: TGTGCCAGTAGTATCGCTAGTGCGCTCACCGGGGAGCTGTTTTTT.

This clonotype was picked up a small number of times. This chain joins TRBV27 and TRBJ2-2, with D perhaps given as TRBD1 or TRBD2 (5 bases each). This CDR3 spans 14 amino acids. V lost 7 bases and J 4 bases, leaving 13 bases between the germline ends. Germline V lookup: CDR1 MNHEY, CDR2 SMNVEV (reference sequence). DNA of the CDR3: TGTGCCAGCACTCCGGGGCGTATCACCGGGGAGCTGTTTTTT. It is translated as CASTPGRITGELFF.

The table lists this clonotype with many counts. This chain connects TRBV28 to TRBJ2-7, with D maybe TRBD1 (6 bases). The germline CDR1 and CDR2 sequences are MDHEN and SYDVKM. V lost 2 bases, J lost 5 bases, and 10 bases lay in between. There are 13 residues in the CDR3. CDR3 bases: TGTGCCAGCAGTTTACAGGGGACCCACGAGCAGTACTTC. It is translated as CASSLQGTHEQYF.

The J gene is TRBJ1-1, the V gene TRBV20-1; D not certain. This CDR3 is 10 amino acids long. Per the germline V gene, CDR1 is DFQATT and CDR2 is SNEGSKA (reference sequence). Trimming took 6 bases from V and 8 from J, leaving 10 bases between them. For the CDR3, the DNA is TGCAGTGCCAACCAGCTAGAAGCTTTCTTT. Its translation: CSANQLEAFF.

Ten or more counts support this clonotype. The gene calls are TRBV5-1 and TRBJ2-1; 10 nucleotides match TRBD2. This CDR3 contains 17 residues. V shed 4 bases, J shed 5 bases, and the junction held 12 bases outside the gene matches. The germline CDR1 and CDR2 sequences are SGHRS and YFSETQ. CDR3 amino acids: CASSGVGLTSGDNEQFF. The CDR3 nucleotides read TGCGCCAGCAGCGGCGTAGGGCTCACTAGCGGGGACAATGAGCAGTTCTTC.

About this clonotype: A much larger clone differs from this one at a single base, so this may be a read error. CDR3 nucleotide sequence: TGTGTCATACGAGGGACTAGCGGGAACTCGAACACCGGGGAGCTGTTTTTT. Its protein product is CVIRGTSGNSNTGELFF. The J gene is TRBJ2-2, the V gene TRBV12-3 or TRBV12-4; 13 bases are a match to TRBD2. There are 17 residues in the CDR3.

This clonotype was counted a few times. The chain employs TRBV7-3 and TRBJ2-7; perhaps D is TRBD1 or TRBD2 (5 bases each). Germline V CDR1 and CDR2: SGHTA, FQGTGA. With 1 base removed from V and 7 bases from J, the gap between germline ends came to 8 bases. The CDR3 is 12 residues long. The CDR3 nucleotides are TGTGCCAGCAGCTTAAGTGGGGGTGAGCAGTACTTC. Protein sequence: CASSLSGGEQYF. The full variable domain, its missing parts supplied by reference TRBV7-3 and TRBJ2-7, is GAGVSQTPSNKVTEKGKYVELRCDPISGHTALYWYRQSLGQGPEFLIYFQGTGAADDSGLPNDRFFAVRPEGSVSTLKIQRTERGDSAVYLCASSLSGGEQYFGPGTRLTVT.

This chain joins TRBV14 and TRBJ2-3; D not certain. Germline values: CDR1 SGHDN, CDR2 FVKESK. The CDR3 extends over 13 amino acids. Trimming shortened V by 6 bases and J by 4 bases, and 11 bases separated the two germline ends. DNA for the CDR3: TGTGCCAGCAGTCGGACCTTCCCAGATACGCAGTATTTT. It translates to CASSRTFPDTQYF.

This clonotype was found a few times. V and J are TRBV12-3 or TRBV12-4 and TRBJ1-5; a weak D match, TRBD1 (5 bases). This CDR3 is built from 17 residues. V lost 2 bases and J 0 bases, leaving 14 bases between the germline ends. CDR3 DNA: TGTGCCAGCAGTTTATCTTGGGGCGTAACTAGCAATCAGCCCCAGCATTTT. As protein: CASSLSWGVTSNQPQHF.

This clonotype was picked up many times. The chain combines TRBV5-1 with TRBJ1-5; 7 nucleotides line up with TRBD1. With V trimmed by 4 bases and J by 5 bases, 3 bases remained unmatched. This CDR3 contains 13 residues. Germline values: CDR1 SGHRS, CDR2 YFSETQ. CDR3 DNA: TGCGCCAGCAGCAGGGACAGCTATCAGCCCCAGCATTTT. This encodes CASSRDSYQPQHF.